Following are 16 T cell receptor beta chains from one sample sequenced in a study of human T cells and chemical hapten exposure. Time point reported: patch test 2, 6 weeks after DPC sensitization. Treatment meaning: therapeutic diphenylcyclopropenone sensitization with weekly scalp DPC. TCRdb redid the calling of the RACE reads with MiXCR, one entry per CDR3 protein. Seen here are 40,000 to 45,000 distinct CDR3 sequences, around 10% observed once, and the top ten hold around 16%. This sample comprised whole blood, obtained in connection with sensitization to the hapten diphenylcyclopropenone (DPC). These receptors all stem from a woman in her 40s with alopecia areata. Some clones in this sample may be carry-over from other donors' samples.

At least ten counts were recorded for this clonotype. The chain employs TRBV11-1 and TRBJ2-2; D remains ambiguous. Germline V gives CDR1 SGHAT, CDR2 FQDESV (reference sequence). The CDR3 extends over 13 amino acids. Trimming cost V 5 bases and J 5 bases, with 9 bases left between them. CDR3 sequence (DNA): TGTGCCAGCAGCCAGGCCTCAACCGGGGAGCTGTTTTTT. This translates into CASSQASTGELFF.

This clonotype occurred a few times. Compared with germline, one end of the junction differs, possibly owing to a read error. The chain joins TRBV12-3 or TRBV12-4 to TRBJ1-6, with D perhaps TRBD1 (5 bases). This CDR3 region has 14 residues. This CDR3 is CASSKQVYNSPPHF. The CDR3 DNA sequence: TGTGCCAGCAGTAAACAGGTTTACAATTCACCCCCCCACTTT.

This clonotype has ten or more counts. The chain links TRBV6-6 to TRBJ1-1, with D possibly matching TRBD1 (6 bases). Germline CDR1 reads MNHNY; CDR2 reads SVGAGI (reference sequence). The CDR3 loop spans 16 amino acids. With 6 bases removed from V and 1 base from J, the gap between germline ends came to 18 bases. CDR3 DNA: TGTGCCAGCAGCCCCACGGCGGCAGGGGCGAACACTGAAGCTTTCTTT. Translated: CASSPTAAGANTEAFF.

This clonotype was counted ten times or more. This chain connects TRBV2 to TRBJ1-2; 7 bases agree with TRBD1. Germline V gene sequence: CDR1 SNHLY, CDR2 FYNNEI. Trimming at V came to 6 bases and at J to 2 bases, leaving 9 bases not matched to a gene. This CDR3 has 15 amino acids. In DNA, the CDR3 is TGTGCCAGCAGGAGACAGGGCGTGGGAAACTATGGCTACACCTTC. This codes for CASRRQGVGNYGYTF.

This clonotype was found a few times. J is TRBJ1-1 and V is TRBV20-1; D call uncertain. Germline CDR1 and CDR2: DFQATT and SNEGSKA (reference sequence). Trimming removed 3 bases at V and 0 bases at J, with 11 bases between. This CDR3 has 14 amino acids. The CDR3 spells CSASVPGLNTEAFF. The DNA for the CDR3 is TGCAGTGCTAGTGTCCCAGGTCTGAACACTGAAGCTTTCTTT.

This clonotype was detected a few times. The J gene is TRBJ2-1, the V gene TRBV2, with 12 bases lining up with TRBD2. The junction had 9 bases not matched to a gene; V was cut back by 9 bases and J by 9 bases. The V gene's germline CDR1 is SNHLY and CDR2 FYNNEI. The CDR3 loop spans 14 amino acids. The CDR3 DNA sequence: TGTGCCAGTGAAGCTAGCGGGGGGGCAGGTGAGCAGTTCTTC. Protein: CASEASGGAGEQFF.

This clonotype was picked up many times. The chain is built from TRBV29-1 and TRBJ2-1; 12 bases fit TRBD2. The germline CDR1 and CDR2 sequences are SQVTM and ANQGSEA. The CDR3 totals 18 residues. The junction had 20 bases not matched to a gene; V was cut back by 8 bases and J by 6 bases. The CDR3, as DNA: TGCAGCTGTATTGGGGCTAGCGGGGGGGCGGAGAGAATCAATGAGCAGTTCTTC. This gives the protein CSCIGASGGAERINEQFF.

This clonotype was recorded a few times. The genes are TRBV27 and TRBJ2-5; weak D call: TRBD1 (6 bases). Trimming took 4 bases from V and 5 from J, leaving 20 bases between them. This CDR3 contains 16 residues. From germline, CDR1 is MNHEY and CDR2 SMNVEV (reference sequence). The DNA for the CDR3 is TGTGCCAGCAGTTCCCGGACAGAAACGCATGGGGAGACCCAGTACTTC. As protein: CASSSRTETHGETQYF.

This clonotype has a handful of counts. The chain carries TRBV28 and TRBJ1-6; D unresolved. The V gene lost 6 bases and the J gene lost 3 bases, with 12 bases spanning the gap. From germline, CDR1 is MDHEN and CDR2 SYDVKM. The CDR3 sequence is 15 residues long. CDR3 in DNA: TGTGCCAGCAGCTCCGAGGGCTTCTATAATTCACCCCTCCACTTT. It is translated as CASSSEGFYNSPLHF.

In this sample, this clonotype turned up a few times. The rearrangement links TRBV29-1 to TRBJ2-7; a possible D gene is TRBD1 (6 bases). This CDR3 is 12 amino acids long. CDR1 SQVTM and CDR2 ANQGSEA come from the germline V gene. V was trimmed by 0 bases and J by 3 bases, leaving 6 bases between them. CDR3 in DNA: TGCAGCGTTGAAGACAGGGGCTACGAGCAGTACTTC. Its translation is CSVEDRGYEQYF.

CDR3 region: CASSLSYWSDTGELFF. DNA of the CDR3: TGTGCCAGCAGTTTAAGCTATTGGAGCGACACCGGGGAGCTGTTTTTT. The gene calls are TRBV12-3 or TRBV12-4 and TRBJ2-2, with no clear D. V was shortened by 2 bases and J by 3 bases, with 13 bases between the two germline ends. This CDR3 is built from 16 residues.

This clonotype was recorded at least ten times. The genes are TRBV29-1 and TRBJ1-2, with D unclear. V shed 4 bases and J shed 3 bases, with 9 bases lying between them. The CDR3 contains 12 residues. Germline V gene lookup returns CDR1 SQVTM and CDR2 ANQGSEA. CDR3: CSVGAGDYGYTF. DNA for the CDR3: TGCAGCGTTGGTGCCGGGGACTATGGCTACACCTTC. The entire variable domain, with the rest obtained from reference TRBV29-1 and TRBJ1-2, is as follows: SAVISQKPSRDICQRGTSLTIQCQVDSQVTMMFWYRQQPGQSLTLIATANQGSEATYESGFVIDKFPISRPNLTFSTLTVSNMSPEDSSIYLCSVGAGDYGYTFGSGTRLTVV.

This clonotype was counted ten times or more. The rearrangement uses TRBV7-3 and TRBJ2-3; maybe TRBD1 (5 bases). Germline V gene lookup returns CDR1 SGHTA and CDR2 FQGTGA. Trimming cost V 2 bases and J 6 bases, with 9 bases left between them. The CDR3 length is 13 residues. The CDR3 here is CASSLRRQDTQYF. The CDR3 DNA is TGTGCCAGCAGCTTACGTCGACAGGATACGCAGTATTTT.

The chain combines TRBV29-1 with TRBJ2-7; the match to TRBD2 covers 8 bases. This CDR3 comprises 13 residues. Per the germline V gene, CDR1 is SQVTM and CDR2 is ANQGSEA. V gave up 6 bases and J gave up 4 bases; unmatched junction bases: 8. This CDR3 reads CSVRASGYYEQYF. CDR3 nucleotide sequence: TGCAGCGTCCGGGCTAGCGGGTATTACGAGCAGTACTTC.

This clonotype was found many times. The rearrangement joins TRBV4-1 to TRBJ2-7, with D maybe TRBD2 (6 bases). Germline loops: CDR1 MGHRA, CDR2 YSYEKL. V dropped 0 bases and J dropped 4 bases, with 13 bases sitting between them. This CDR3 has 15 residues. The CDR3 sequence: CASSQDRETPYEQYF. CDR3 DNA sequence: TGCGCCAGCAGCCAAGATCGGGAGACTCCGTACGAGCAGTACTTC.

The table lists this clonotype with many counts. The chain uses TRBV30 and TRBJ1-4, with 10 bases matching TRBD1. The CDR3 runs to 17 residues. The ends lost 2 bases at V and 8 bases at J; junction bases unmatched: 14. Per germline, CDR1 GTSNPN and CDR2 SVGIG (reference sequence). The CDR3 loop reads CAWSRGGGTGVKEKLFF. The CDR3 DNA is TGTGCCTGGAGTAGAGGAGGCGGGACAGGGGTTAAAGAAAAACTGTTTTTT.